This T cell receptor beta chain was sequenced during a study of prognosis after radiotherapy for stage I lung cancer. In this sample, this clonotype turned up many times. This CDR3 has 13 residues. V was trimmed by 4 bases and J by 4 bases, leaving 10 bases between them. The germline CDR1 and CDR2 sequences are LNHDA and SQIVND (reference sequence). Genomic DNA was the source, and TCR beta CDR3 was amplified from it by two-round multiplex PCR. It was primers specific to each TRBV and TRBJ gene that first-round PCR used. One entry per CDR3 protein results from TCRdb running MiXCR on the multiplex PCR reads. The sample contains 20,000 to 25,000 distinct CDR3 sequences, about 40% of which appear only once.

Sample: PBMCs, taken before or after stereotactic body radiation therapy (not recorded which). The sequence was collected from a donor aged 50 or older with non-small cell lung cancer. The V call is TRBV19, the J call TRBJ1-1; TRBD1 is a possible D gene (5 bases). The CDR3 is CASSKRGVTEAFF. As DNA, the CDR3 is TGTGCCAGTAGTAAGCGGGGCGTCACTGAAGCTTTCTTT.